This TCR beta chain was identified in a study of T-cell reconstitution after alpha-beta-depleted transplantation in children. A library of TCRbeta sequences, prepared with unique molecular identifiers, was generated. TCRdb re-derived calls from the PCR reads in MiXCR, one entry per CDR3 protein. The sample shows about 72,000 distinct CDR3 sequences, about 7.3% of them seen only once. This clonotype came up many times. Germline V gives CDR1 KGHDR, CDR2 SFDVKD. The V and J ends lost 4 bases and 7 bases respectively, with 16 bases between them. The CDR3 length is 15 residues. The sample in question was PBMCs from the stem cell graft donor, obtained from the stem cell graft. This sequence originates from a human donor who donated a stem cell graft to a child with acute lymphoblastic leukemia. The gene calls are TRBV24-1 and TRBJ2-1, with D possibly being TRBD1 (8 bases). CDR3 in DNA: TGTGCCACCAGTGACTGGACAGGGCGGGGGAATGAGCAGTTCTTC. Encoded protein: CATSDWTGRGNEQFF.